The rows below give T cell receptor beta chains drawn from one sample of a study of Ad26.COV2.S vaccination and SARS-CoV-2 variants. The repertoire was sequenced with immunoSEQ multiplex PCR; TCRdb's copy has only in-frame clones and lacks some. The sample has more than 150,000 clones; around nine tenths are singletons. Sample: peripheral blood, taken after recovery from COVID-19. The receptors come from a human donor who had recovered from COVID-19. Each CDR3 is given with its conserved first and last residue. A D gene is named only where the DNA matches it firmly. Some rows have no size entry. The others give once, few or many, or a class for an expanded clone.

j_gene | d_gene | abundance | v_gene | CDR3aa | CDR3nt
TRBJ2-1 | NA | NA | TRBV24-1 | CATSDFVKGWNEQFF | TGTGCCACCAGTGATTTTGTAAAGGGCTGGAATGAGCAGTTCTTC
TRBJ2-2 | NA | NA | TRBV12-3/TRBV12-4 | CASSLRGTGELFF | TGTGCCAGCAGTCTCAGAGGCACCGGGGAGCTGTTTTTT
TRBJ2-2 | TRBD2 | NA | TRBV6-1 | CASSEGLAGAGELFF | TGTGCCAGCAGTGAAGGGCTAGCGGGAGCCGGGGAGCTGTTTTTT
TRBJ1-2 | NA | once | TRBV9 | CASSVDQGYGYTF | TGTGCCAGCAGCGTAGATCAGGGGTATGGCTACACCTTC
TRBJ2-7 | NA | NA | TRBV16 | CASSQFSRGNEQYF | TGTGCCAGCAGCCAATTTTCCAGGGGAAACGAGCAGTACTTC
TRBJ2-7 | NA | NA | TRBV5-1 | CASSLGSWGDEQYF | TGCGCCAGCAGCCTGGGTAGTTGGGGGGACGAGCAGTACTTC
TRBJ2-1 | NA | once | TRBV6-2/TRBV6-3 | CASSYSPRNEQFF | TGTGCCAGCAGTTACTCCCCCAGGAATGAGCAGTTCTTC
TRBJ2-1 | TRBD2 | NA | TRBV19 | CASSRTRSYNEQFF | TGTGCCAGTAGTCGGACTAGATCCTACAATGAGCAGTTCTTC
TRBJ2-7 | NA | NA | TRBV11-2 | CASSLVLVGMDEQYF | TGTGCCAGCAGCTTAGTCCTTGTAGGGATGGACGAGCAGTACTTC
TRBJ2-1 | NA | once | TRBV29-1 | CSVTRGVNEQFF | TGCAGCGTTACGAGGGGCGTCAATGAGCAGTTCTTC
TRBJ1-6 | NA | NA | TRBV30 | CAWSWADSPLHF | TGTGCCTGGAGTTGGGCAGATTCACCCCTCCACTTT
TRBJ2-7 | NA | NA | TRBV5-1 | CASSPRPDSYEQYF | TGCGCCAGCAGCCCAAGACCCGACTCCTACGAGCAGTACTTC
TRBJ2-3 | TRBD2 | NA | TRBV25-1 | CASSVAGESTDTQYF | TGTGCCAGCAGTGTTGCGGGGGAGAGCACAGATACGCAGTATTTT
TRBJ2-3 | NA | NA | TRBV6-4 | CASKGQASTDTQYF | TGTGCCAGCAAGGGACAAGCTAGCACAGATACGCAGTATTTT
TRBJ2-4 | TRBD2 | NA | TRBV5-1 | CASSLSMGRERTSGRNKNIQYF | TGCGCCAGCAGTCTTTCGATGGGCAGGGAAAGGACTAGCGGGAGGAACAAAAACATTCAGTACTTC
TRBJ1-2 | TRBD1 | NA | TRBV28 | CASSPWTGRTNYGYTF | TGTGCCAGCAGTCCTTGGACAGGCAGAACTAACTATGGCTACACCTTC
TRBJ2-5 | TRBD2 | NA | TRBV7-2 | CASSLAGTSGSGQETQYF | TGTGCCAGCAGCTTAGCGGGGACTAGCGGGAGTGGTCAAGAGACCCAGTACTTC
TRBJ1-2 | NA | NA | TRBV5-1 | CASSAEYMGAVNSYGYTF | TGCGCCAGCAGCGCGGAGTATATGGGGGCGGTGAATTCCTATGGCTACACCTTC
TRBJ1-2 | NA | NA | TRBV3-1/TRBV3-2 | CASRPSAAIYGYTF | TGTGCCAGCAGACCGTCGGCCGCAATCTATGGCTACACCTTC
TRBJ1-5 | TRBD1 | NA | TRBV7-2 | CASSTGQGFRQPQHF | TGTGCCAGCAGCACGGGACAGGGATTCCGTCAGCCCCAGCATTTT
TRBJ2-2 | TRBD2 | NA | TRBV3-1/TRBV3-2 | CASSQASGTYTGELFF | TGTGCCAGCAGCCAAGCTAGCGGCACTTACACCGGGGAGCTGTTTTTT
TRBJ1-1 | NA | NA | TRBV6-1 | CASSEYQMNTEAFF | TGTGCCAGCAGTGAGTATCAAATGAACACTGAAGCTTTCTTT
TRBJ2-1 | TRBD2 | NA | TRBV12-3/TRBV12-4 | CASSFARGNEQFF | TGTGCCAGCAGTTTTGCGCGGGGGAATGAGCAGTTCTTC
TRBJ1-2 | NA | NA | TRBV5-1 | CASSLVLGPYGYTF | TGCGCCAGCAGCTTGGTGCTGGGTCCCTATGGCTACACCTTC
TRBJ1-5 | TRBD1 | once | TRBV5-6 | CASSRGGGNQPQHF | TGTGCCAGCAGCCGAGGGGGCGGCAATCAGCCCCAGCATTTT
TRBJ1-2 | NA | NA | TRBV5-4 | CASSPSGYAYGYTF | TGTGCCAGCAGCCCCTCCGGATATGCCTACGGCTACACCTTC
TRBJ2-7 | NA | NA | TRBV2 | CASSVGGPSYEQYF | TGTGCCAGCAGTGTAGGAGGACCGTCCTACGAGCAGTACTTC
TRBJ2-7 | NA | few | TRBV7-9 | CASSSSRGVYEQYF | TGTGCCAGCAGCTCCTCACGAGGGGTCTACGAGCAGTACTTC
TRBJ1-4 | TRBD1 | NA | TRBV3-1/TRBV3-2 | CASSQVARGQGKLFF | TGTGCCAGCAGCCAAGTGGCCAGGGGGCAGGGAAAACTGTTTTTT
TRBJ2-3 | TRBD2 | once | TRBV7-2 | CASSLWAGATDTQYF | TGTGCCAGCAGCTTATGGGCGGGAGCGACAGATACGCAGTATTTT
TRBJ2-7 | NA | once | TRBV27 | CASSSFYEQYF | TGTGCCAGCAGTTCCTTCTACGAGCAGTACTTC
TRBJ1-1 | NA | once | TRBV27 | CASSLSQITEAFF | TGTGCCAGCAGTTTAAGTCAGATTACTGAAGCTTTCTTT
TRBJ1-5 | NA | NA | TRBV2 | CASSLGLGGNQPQHF | TGTGCCAGCAGTTTAGGGCTGGGGGGCAATCAGCCCCAGCATTTT
TRBJ2-7 | NA | NA | TRBV7-2 | CASSLDGSSYEQYF | TGTGCCAGCAGCCTCGACGGGAGTAGTTACGAGCAGTACTTC
TRBJ1-2 | NA | NA | TRBV7-2 | CASSPLQGTYGYTF | TGTGCCAGCAGCCCCTTACAGGGTACCTATGGCTACACCTTC
TRBJ2-2 | NA | NA | TRBV21-1 | CASGPPGVLHTGELFF | TGTGCCAGCGGTCCCCCAGGGGTTTTGCACACCGGGGAGCTGTTTTTT
TRBJ2-7 | NA | NA | TRBV7-2 | CASSLAANEQYF | TGTGCCAGCAGCTTAGCGGCTAACGAGCAGTACTTC
TRBJ2-2 | NA | NA | TRBV6-6 | CASSYDGNTGELFF | TGTGCCAGCAGTTACGACGGAAACACCGGGGAGCTGTTTTTT
TRBJ2-3 | TRBD2 | NA | TRBV5-1 | CASSPTGTRSDTQYF | TGCGCCAGCAGCCCCACCGGGACTAGATCAGATACGCAGTATTTT
TRBJ2-3 | NA | NA | TRBV6-1 | CASSEIQGGTDTQYF | TGTGCCAGCAGTGAAATTCAGGGTGGCACAGATACGCAGTATTTT
TRBJ2-1 | TRBD2 | NA | TRBV6-5 | CASTLQRGYNEQFF | TGTGCCAGCACCCTTCAGCGGGGATACAATGAGCAGTTCTTC